This TCR beta chain is from a study of shared clonotypes between healthy human individuals. About the study: Two women and a few men aged 18 to 49 served as donors. CD4 naive cells filled three plates per donor, CD4 memory three, CD8 naive two and CD8 memory one.

This CDR3 comprises 16 residues. Per germline, CDR1 MNHEY and CDR2 SMNVEV (reference sequence). Trimming stripped 6 bases from V and 0 bases from J, with 15 bases between. Sequencing used immunoSEQ multiplex PCR; TCRdb keeps in-frame clones, though not all of them. Counted here are 950,000 to 1,100,000 clones, around three quarters occurring once; the ten biggest clones make up roughly 0.61%. The V and J genes are TRBV27 and TRBJ2-1; unclear D gene. The sequencing input was memory CD4+ T cells from PBMCs. Subset meaning: CD45RA-negative fraction. This clonotype originated in a young man in good health. Some clones in this sample may be carry-over from other donors' samples. The CDR3 coding sequence is TGTGCCAGCAGAGAGCAGACAAGCTTCTCCTACAATGAGCAGTTCTTC. This sequence encodes CASREQTSFSYNEQFF.